This TCR beta chain was identified during a study of cytomegalovirus exposure and HLA in healthy donors. This clone was seen more than once but under ten times. As yet, its antigen is unknown. Study outcomes and limitations: Most of the TCR beta V segments (in an earlier analysis) were productive either about 87% or about 30% of the time.

PCR used 60 Vbeta primers and 13 Jbeta primers. The table came from immunoSEQ multiplex PCR; TCRdb's copy has only in-frame clones and leaves some out. This sample has roughly 110,000 clones, with more than 65% found just once. The CDR3 is 17 amino acids. Germline V gene lookup returns CDR1 SGDLS and CDR2 YYNGEE. The trim removed 2 bases at V and 6 bases at J, leaving 10 bases unmatched. The clonotype comes from a boy younger than 18 in good health and CMV-seronegative. This chain links TRBV9 with TRBJ2-1, with 11 bases that match TRBD2. Sequenced: PBMCs. The CDR3 DNA reads as TGTGCCAGCAGCGTGGGATTGACTAGCGGGGCAATCAATGAGCAGTTCTTC. This gives the protein CASSVGLTSGAINEQFF.